Listed here are 19 T cell receptor beta chains from one sample, sequenced in a study of regulatory T cells in long-lasting Graves disease. As for time point: newly diagnosed GD, antithyroid drugs for less than 3 months. PBMC-derived RNA was used for the TCR library. In building TCR beta libraries, iRepertoire HTBI primers were used together with Arm-PCR of CDR3 regions. TCRdb re-derived calls from the multiplex PCR reads in MiXCR, one entry per CDR3 protein. The sample carries about 530,000 distinct CDR3 sequences, about 16% recorded once. These data also formed part of another study, on T cells in Graves' hyperthyroidism and ophthalmopathy.

The sample consisted of peripheral blood mononuclear cells (PBMCs), taken at new diagnosis, from a patient treated with antithyroid drugs. These receptors all come from a woman aged 35-65 years with Graves disease.

This clonotype was counted ten times or more. The J gene is TRBJ2-2, the V gene TRBV6-1, with 10 bases identical to TRBD1. Per germline, CDR1 MNHNS and CDR2 SASEGT. Trimming cost V 6 bases and J 6 bases; bases outside gene matches: 4. The CDR3 spans 14 residues. CDR3: CASSPGTGAGELFF. CDR3 DNA: TGTGCCAGCAGCCCCGGGACAGGGGCCGGGGAGCTGTTTTTT.

This clonotype was seen a few times. V usage is TRBV12-3 or TRBV12-4 and J usage is TRBJ2-2; TRBD1 matches at 10 bases. The CDR3 is 15 residues long. Trimming removed 3 bases from V and 5 bases from J; junction bases left unmatched: 3. The CDR3 DNA reads as TGTGCCAGCAGTTTTGGGGGACAGGGGACCGGGGAGCTGTTTTTT. As protein: CASSFGGQGTGELFF.

The rearrangement uses TRBV5-5 and TRBJ1-3; D is unclear. CDR1 and CDR2 (germline): SGHKS, YYEKEE (reference sequence). V was trimmed by 1 base and J by 0 bases, leaving 14 bases between them. The CDR3 contains 17 residues. The CDR3: CASSLMVQTFSGNTIYF. CDR3 DNA: TGTGCCAGCAGCTTGATGGTACAAACCTTCTCTGGAAACACCATATATTTT.

This clonotype was observed many times. The V gene is TRBV4-1, the J gene TRBJ2-1, with D hard to call. Trimming stripped 3 bases from V and 10 bases from J, with 13 bases between. The length of the CDR3 is 13 residues. The germline CDR1 and CDR2 sequences are MGHRA and YSYEKL. The CDR3 DNA is TGCGCCAGCAGCCACCTGACTGGGCTCGAGCAGTTCTTC. It translates to CASSHLTGLEQFF.

V is TRBV20-1 and J is TRBJ2-5; D perhaps matches TRBD1 (6 bases). The CDR3 spans 15 residues. CDR1 and CDR2 from the germline V gene are DFQATT and SNEGSKA (reference sequence). V lost 3 bases and J lost 2, with 16 bases in between. The DNA of the CDR3 is TGCAGTGCTAGGTCCTCTACAGGGTTTCAAGAGACCCAGTACTTC. Amino acids: CSARSSTGFQETQYF.

This clonotype was detected only a few times. V usage is TRBV7-6 and J usage is TRBJ2-7, with D possibly being TRBD2 (7 bases). V was shortened by 5 bases and J by 6 bases, with 17 bases between the two germline ends. The length of the CDR3 is 14 residues. Per germline, CDR1 SGHVS and CDR2 FNYEAQ. The CDR3 region is CASSPGGGVGEQYF. CDR3 nucleotide sequence: TGTGCCAGCAGCCCTGGAGGGGGGGTCGGCGAGCAGTACTTC.

The chain is built from TRBV29-1 and TRBJ1-1; D not certain. CDR1 SQVTM and CDR2 ANQGSEA come from the germline V gene. Trimming cost V 8 bases and J 5 bases, with 21 bases left between them. The CDR3 is made up of 14 amino acids. The CDR3 sequence is CSSFNSQGSTEAFF. CDR3 DNA sequence: TGCAGCTCCTTCAATAGCCAAGGAAGTACTGAAGCTTTCTTT.

In this sample, this clonotype turned up many times. The J gene is TRBJ1-4, the V gene TRBV12-3 or TRBV12-4, with D possibly matching TRBD1 (6 bases). The CDR3 totals 14 residues. With 5 bases removed from V and 6 bases from J, the gap between germline ends came to 13 bases. CDR3 residues: CASSPDKGDEKLFF. The CDR3 nucleotides are TGTGCCAGCAGTCCAGACAAGGGGGATGAAAAACTGTTTTTT.

This clonotype was counted at least ten times. CDR3 coding DNA: TGTGCCAGCAGTTTTCTCGGCAGGGTGAATGGCTACACCTTC. Amino acids: CASSFLGRVNGYTF. The rearrangement links TRBV28 to TRBJ1-2; maybe TRBD1 (5 bases). The CDR3 loop spans 14 amino acids. Germline CDR1 and CDR2: MDHEN and SYDVKM. Trimming cost V 3 bases and J 6 bases, with 14 bases left between them.

There are many counts of this clonotype. The genes are TRBV7-2 and TRBJ1-5; TRBD1 might be the D (5 bases). This CDR3 region has 15 residues. The V end was cut by 1 base, the J end by 9 bases, with 16 bases between. Germline CDR1 reads SGHTA; CDR2 reads FQGNSA. CDR3 DNA: TGTGCCAGCAGCTTAGACAGGAGTCCGGTTCGGCCCCAGCATTTT. Translated, it gives CASSLDRSPVRPQHF.

This clonotype came up many times. This rearrangement joins TRBV2 to TRBJ1-1; 11 positions agree with TRBD1. The junction had 5 bases not matched to a gene; V was cut back by 6 bases and J by 5 bases. Germline CDR1 SNHLY, CDR2 FYNNEI. There are 14 residues in the CDR3. CDR3 bases: TGTGCCAGCAGCCCGGGACAGGGGGAAACTGAAGCTTTCTTT. Encoded protein: CASSPGQGETEAFF.

This clonotype was found a few times. The DNA of the CDR3 is TGTGCCAGCAGTAGTAGGGGGTTTAGCGGGGAGCTGTTTTTT. This sequence encodes CASSSRGFSGELFF. The chain has TRBV6-2 or TRBV6-3 and TRBJ2-2; perhaps TRBD1 as D (6 bases). Trimming took off 5 bases at V and 7 bases at J, with 14 bases between the two ends. This CDR3 contains 14 residues. Germline V gene sequence: CDR1 MNHEY, CDR2 SVGEGT.

This sequence joins TRBV5-8 and TRBJ1-1, with D possibly matching TRBD1 (5 bases). CDR3 length: 15 amino acids. The V end was cut by 4 bases, the J end by 2 bases, with 15 bases between. Germline CDR1 reads SGHTS; CDR2 reads YDEGEE. The CDR3 sequence: CASSQRLGLNTEAFF. The CDR3 DNA is TGTGCCAGCAGCCAAAGATTGGGACTCAACACTGAAGCTTTCTTT.

The rearrangement uses TRBV5-6 and TRBJ1-2; no definite D call. V was clipped by 3 bases and J by 5 bases, with 11 bases between them. The CDR3 consists of 13 residues. CDR1 SGHDT and CDR2 YYEEEE come from the germline V gene. The DNA of the CDR3 is TGTGCCAGCAGCTCGTGGCAGGAGTATGGCTACACCTTC. The encoded protein is CASSSWQEYGYTF.

This clonotype came up many times. The J gene is TRBJ2-3, the V gene TRBV18; D might be TRBD2 (7 bases). CDR1 KGHSH and CDR2 LQKENI come from the germline V gene. V was trimmed by 3 bases and J by 2 bases, leaving 12 bases between them. This CDR3 has 15 residues. CDR3 amino acids: CASSPTGGPTDTQYF. Here the CDR3 DNA reads TGTGCCAGCTCACCTACCGGGGGGCCCACAGATACGCAGTATTTT.

This clonotype was recorded at least ten times. Here the CDR3 DNA reads TGTGCCAGCAGTGATGGGGGACCCACCGAGCAGTACTTC. Translated, it gives CASSDGGPTEQYF. This rearrangement joins TRBV2 to TRBJ2-7, with D perhaps being TRBD1 or TRBD2 (5 bases each). V lost 3 bases and J lost 6, with 12 bases in between. CDR3 size: 13 residues. Germline assignment: CDR1 SNHLY and CDR2 FYNNEI.

In this sample, this clonotype turned up many times. This sequence joins TRBV11-2 and TRBJ2-7, with 7 bases lining up with TRBD1. The CDR3 consists of 15 residues. CDR1 and CDR2 from the germline V gene are SGHAT and FQNNGV. Trimming at V came to 6 bases and at J to 5 bases, leaving 13 bases not matched to a gene. CDR3 region: CASSHTYRGRNEQYF. The CDR3 bases are TGTGCCAGCAGTCATACGTACAGGGGTAGGAACGAGCAGTACTTC.

This clonotype appeared a few times. V is TRBV2 and J is TRBJ2-1; D remains ambiguous. This CDR3 region has 16 residues. Germline V CDR1 and CDR2: SNHLY, FYNNEI. Trimming removed 6 bases at V and 3 bases at J, with 18 bases between. CDR3 DNA sequence: TGTGCCAGCAGAGGCCTAACTCAAGTGAACTACAATGAGCAGTTCTTC. It codes for CASRGLTQVNYNEQFF.

This clonotype was observed many times. This chain joins TRBV6-1 and TRBJ1-2; TRBD1 is a possible D gene (5 bases). The CDR3 contains 15 residues. Germline values: CDR1 MNHNS, CDR2 SASEGT. The ends were cut back, 7 bases at V and 4 bases at J, with 19 bases in the middle. In DNA, the CDR3 is TGTGCCAGCAACTACCGGGCAGGGTTAGGCTATGGCTACACCTTC. It specifies CASNYRAGLGYGYTF.